Presented here are 21 T cell receptor beta chains from one specimen sequenced in a study of CD8+ T cells in alopecia areata. In each case, RNA was isolated and then reverse transcribed into cDNA as the sequencing template. Here immunoSEQ multiplex PCR was the method, and the copy in TCRdb shows in-frame clones only, minus some. Of 200,000 or so clones listed, 58% are singletons. Treatment: oral pan-JAK inhibitor, 5-10 mg twice daily. Sequencing used CD4+ T cells sorted from blood, obtained at week 24, from a patient treated with tofacitinib. The receptors originated from a human donor with alopecia areata.

This clone was recorded a few times. CDR3 bases: TGTGCCAGCAGCGACCTGAGACAAGAGACCCAGTACTTC. Residues: CASSDLRQETQYF. The V gene is TRBV2, the J gene TRBJ2-5, with D uncertain. The germline gives CDR1 SNHLY, CDR2 FYNNEI. Deletions cut 6 bases from V and 2 bases from J, with 10 bases between. The CDR3 contains 13 residues.

The chain couples TRBV7-9 to TRBJ2-1; TRBD2 might be the D (5 bases). Germline V gene sequence: CDR1 SEHNR, CDR2 FQNEAQ (reference sequence). Trimming stripped 1 base from V and 9 bases from J, with 13 bases between. The CDR3 covers 14 residues. The CDR3 bases are TGTGCCAGCAGCTTAGAACGAACTAGTACTGAGCAGTTCTTC. Amino acid sequence: CASSLERTSTEQFF.

The rearrangement links TRBV7-9 to TRBJ1-5, with unresolved D. Trimming cost V 5 bases and J 9 bases, with 11 bases left between them. This CDR3 has 12 amino acids. The germline CDR1 and CDR2 sequences are SEHNR and FQNEAQ (reference sequence). CDR3 in amino acids: CASSTGVRPQHF. The CDR3 DNA is TGTGCCAGCAGCACCGGTGTCCGGCCCCAGCATTTT.

The chain couples TRBV7-2 to TRBJ1-6; the D is unclear. The germline V gene encodes CDR1 SGHTA and CDR2 FQGNSA. V was trimmed by 1 base and J by 9 bases, leaving 13 bases between them. This CDR3 has 15 amino acids. The CDR3 loop is CASSLGLSTASPLHF. In nucleotides, the CDR3 is TGTGCCAGCAGCTTAGGGCTGTCGACGGCTTCACCCCTCCACTTT.

This clone was recorded a few times. The V and J genes are TRBV9 and TRBJ1-2; no clear D. CDR3 length: 12 residues. CDR1 SGDLS and CDR2 YYNGEE come from the germline V gene. Deletions cut 3 bases from V and 2 bases from J, with 5 bases between. The CDR3 sequence: CASSAPNYGYTF. The CDR3 DNA sequence: TGTGCCAGCAGCGCCCCGAACTATGGCTACACCTTC.

This clone has just a few counts. The rearrangement links TRBV5-6 to TRBJ2-3; tentative D call: TRBD2 (6 bases). V was pared by 2 bases and J by 1 base, with 11 bases between. CDR3 length: 15 residues. Germline-derived CDR1 and CDR2 are SGHDT and YYEEEE. Here the CDR3 DNA reads TGTGCCAGCAGCTTCGGGGGATTGGGCACAGATACGCAGTATTTT. Residues: CASSFGGLGTDTQYF.

The chain is built from TRBV7-2 and TRBJ2-3; TRBD2 aligns across 9 bases. From germline, CDR1 is SGHTA and CDR2 FQGNSA. Trimming cost V 5 bases and J 3 bases; bases outside gene matches: 15. The CDR3 is 18 amino acids. The chain's CDR3 is CASSRSAGGPGMTDTQYF. The CDR3 bases are TGTGCCAGCAGCCGCTCGGCGGGGGGGCCGGGGATGACAGATACGCAGTATTTT.

The J gene is TRBJ2-6, the V gene TRBV11-2; 8 bases map to TRBD1. This CDR3 region has 17 residues. The V and J ends lost 5 bases and 3 bases, in that order; junction bases with no gene match: 9. Germline V CDR1 and CDR2: SGHAT, FQNNGV. CDR3 DNA: TGTGCCAGCAGCCCCCTGGCAGGGGGCGTTGGGGCCAACGTCCTGACTTTC. It codes for CASSPLAGGVGANVLTF.

V and J are TRBV28 and TRBJ1-2; D unclear. The germline gives CDR1 MDHEN, CDR2 SYDVKM. The CDR3 runs 11 residues. Between the trimmed V and J ends, which lost 6 bases and 4 bases, there was a span of 6 bases. CDR3 region: CASSTIYGYTF. DNA for the CDR3: TGTGCCAGCAGCACCATCTATGGCTACACCTTC.

CDR3 loop: CSAWWEEQFF. DNA of the CDR3: TGCAGTGCATGGTGGGAAGAGCAGTTCTTC. This sequence joins TRBV20-1 and TRBJ2-1; no clear D gene. Germline V lookup: CDR1 DFQATT, CDR2 SNEGSKA (reference sequence). The length of the CDR3 is 10 residues. Trimming left V 6 bases short and J 10 bases short, with 10 bases between.

This clone was observed a handful of times. The V gene is TRBV6-5, the J gene TRBJ2-5; no firm D call. CDR1 is MNHEY, CDR2 SVGAGI, per germline. The CDR3 runs to 14 residues. V was cut by 2 bases and J by 2 bases, with 9 bases left in between. CDR3 nucleotide sequence: TGTGCCAGCAGTTACGGGTCGGTTCAAGAGACCCAGTACTTC. Translated, it gives CASSYGSVQETQYF.

The V and J genes are TRBV29-1 and TRBJ2-1; maybe TRBD1 (5 bases). V was trimmed by 3 bases and J by 9 bases, leaving 12 bases between them. The CDR3 extends over 12 amino acids. Germline assignment: CDR1 SQVTM and CDR2 ANQGSEA. CDR3 in amino acids: CSVDRENGEQFF. For the CDR3, the DNA is TGCAGCGTTGACAGGGAAAACGGTGAGCAGTTCTTC.

The rearrangement uses TRBV27 and TRBJ2-3; D may correspond to TRBD1 or TRBD2 (6 bases each). The CDR3 loop spans 13 amino acids. Trimming pared 3 bases from V and 4 bases from J, leaving 8 bases between. Per the germline V gene, CDR1 is MNHEY and CDR2 is SMNVEV (reference sequence). This chain's CDR3 is CASSFRGPDTQYF. DNA for the CDR3: TGTGCCAGCAGTTTCCGGGGGCCAGATACGCAGTATTTT.

The chain has TRBV7-3 and TRBJ1-2, with TRBD1 matching over 7 bases. The V segment lost 2 bases and the J segment 11 bases; nucleotides outside the gene matches: 11. Germline V gene data show CDR1 as SGHTA and CDR2 as FQGTGA. The CDR3 has 14 amino acids. CDR3 sequence (DNA): TGTGCCAGCAGCTTACCGGGACAGCCGCGTCGGTACACCTTC. Protein product: CASSLPGQPRRYTF.

This chain connects TRBV10-3 to TRBJ2-5; the D is unclear. This CDR3 spans 13 amino acids. Trimming pared 7 bases from V and 3 bases from J, leaving 12 bases between. CDR1 and CDR2 from the germline V gene are ENHRY and SYGVKD. The CDR3 nucleotides are TGTGCCATCACGGCAGGCCTGAAAGAGACCCAGTACTTC. Protein: CAITAGLKETQYF.

This rearrangement joins TRBV28 to TRBJ2-5; tentatively, D is TRBD1 or TRBD2 (7 bases each). CDR1 and CDR2 from the germline V gene are MDHEN and SYDVKM. This CDR3 spans 15 amino acids. V was trimmed by 6 bases and J by 2 bases, leaving 16 bases between them. CDR3 sequence: CASRGGTVIQETQYF. The CDR3 DNA is TGTGCCAGCAGGGGAGGGACAGTCATTCAAGAGACCCAGTACTTC.

The chain is built from TRBV30 and TRBJ1-2; D not certain. V was trimmed by 2 bases and J by 3 bases, leaving 7 bases between them. CDR1 and CDR2 from the germline V gene are GTSNPN and SVGIG (reference sequence). CDR3 length: 12 amino acids. The CDR3: CAWSLTDYGYTF. The CDR3 nucleotides read TGTGCCTGGAGTCTGACGGACTATGGCTACACCTTC. Looking up the rest from reference TRBV30 and TRBJ1-2 gives the full variable domain: SQTIHQWPATLVQPVGSPLSLECTVEGTSNPNLYWYRQAAGRGLQLLFYSVGIGQISSEVPQNLSASRPQDRQFILSSKKLLLSDSGFYLCAWSLTDYGYTFGSGTRLTVV.

The CDR3 protein is CASSARPGQGTDTQYF. The CDR3 DNA follows: TGCGCCAGCAGTGCCAGACCGGGACAGGGCACAGATACGCAGTATTTT. The chain links TRBV10-2 to TRBJ2-3; the match to TRBD1 covers 8 bases. CDR3 length equals 16 residues. Germline CDR1 WSHSY, CDR2 SAAADI. The trim removed 4 bases at V and 1 base at J, leaving 7 bases unmatched.

The V and J genes are TRBV5-4 and TRBJ1-2; no clear D. Trimming cost V 0 bases and J 0 bases, with 12 bases left between them. Germline V gene sequence: CDR1 SGHNT, CDR2 YYREEE (reference sequence). CDR3 size: 16 residues. The CDR3 reads CASSLAGSATNYGYTF. DNA of the CDR3: TGTGCCAGCAGCTTGGCCGGGTCAGCGACTAACTATGGCTACACCTTC. The full variable domain, with the rest looked up from reference TRBV5-4 and TRBJ1-2, is ETGVTQSPTHLIKTRGQQVTLRCSSQSGHNTVSWYQQALGQGPQFIFQYYREEENGRGNFPPRFSGLQFPNYSSELNVNALELDDSALYLCASSLAGSATNYGYTFGSGTRLTVV.

The gene calls are TRBV5-1 and TRBJ1-2; possible D gene TRBD1, 6 bases. The CDR3 covers 12 residues. Trimming pared 2 bases from V and 4 bases from J, leaving 6 bases between. Germline CDR1 and CDR2: SGHRS and YFSETQ. CDR3 bases: TGCGCCAGCAGCTTCAGGGGCTATGGCTACACCTTC. Protein sequence: CASSFRGYGYTF. The full variable domain, with the rest looked up from reference TRBV5-1 and TRBJ1-2, is KAGVTQTPRYLIKTRGQQVTLSCSPISGHRSVSWYQQTPGQGLQFLFEYFSETQRNKGNFPGRFSGRQFSNSRSEMNVSTLELGDSALYLCASSFRGYGYTFGSGTRLTVV.

DNA for the CDR3: TGTGCCTGGAGTGTATTTACGTATGGCTACACCTTC. Amino acids: CAWSVFTYGYTF. The chain is built from TRBV30 and TRBJ1-2; D is uncertain. V gave up 0 bases and J gave up 5 bases, with 7 bases separating them. CDR3 length: 12 amino acids. Germline values: CDR1 GTSNPN, CDR2 SVGIG (reference sequence).